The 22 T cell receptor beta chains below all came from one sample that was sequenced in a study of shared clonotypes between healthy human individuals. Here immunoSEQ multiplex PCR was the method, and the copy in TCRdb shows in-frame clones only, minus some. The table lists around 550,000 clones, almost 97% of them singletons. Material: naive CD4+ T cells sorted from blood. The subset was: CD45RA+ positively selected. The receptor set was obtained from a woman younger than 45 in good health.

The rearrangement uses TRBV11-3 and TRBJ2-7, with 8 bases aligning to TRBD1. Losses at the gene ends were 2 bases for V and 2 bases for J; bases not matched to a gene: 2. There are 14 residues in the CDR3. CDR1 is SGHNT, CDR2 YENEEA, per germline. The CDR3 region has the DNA TGTGCCAGCAGCTTACAGGGGGCTCCCTACGAGCAGTACTTC. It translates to CASSLQGAPYEQYF. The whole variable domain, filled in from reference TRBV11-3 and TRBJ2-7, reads EAGVVQSPRYKIIEKKQPVAFWCNPISGHNTLYWYLQNLGQGPELLIRYENEEAVDDSQLPKDRFSAERLKGVDSTLKIQPAELGDSAVYLCASSLQGAPYEQYFGPGTRLTVT.

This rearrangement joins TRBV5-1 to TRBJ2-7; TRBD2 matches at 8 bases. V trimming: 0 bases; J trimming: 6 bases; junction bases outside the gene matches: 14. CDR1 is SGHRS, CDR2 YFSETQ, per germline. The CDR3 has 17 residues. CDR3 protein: CASSLAVGGLGPSEQYF. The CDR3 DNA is TGCGCCAGCAGCTTGGCCGTGGGGGGACTAGGTCCCTCCGAGCAGTACTTC.

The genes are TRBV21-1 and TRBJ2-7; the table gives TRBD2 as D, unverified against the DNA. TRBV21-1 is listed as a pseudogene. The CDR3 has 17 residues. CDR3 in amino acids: CASSKGGQQLAGDEQYF. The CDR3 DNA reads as TGTGCCAGCAGCAAAGGAGGGCAGCAGCTAGCGGGAGATGAGCAGTACTTC.

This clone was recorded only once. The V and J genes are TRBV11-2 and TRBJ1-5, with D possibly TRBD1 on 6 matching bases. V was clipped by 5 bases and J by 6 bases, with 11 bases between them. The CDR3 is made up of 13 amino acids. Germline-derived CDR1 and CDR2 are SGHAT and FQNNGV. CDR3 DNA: TGTGCCAGCAGCACTTCGGGGGCTCAGCCCCAGCATTTT. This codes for CASSTSGAQPQHF. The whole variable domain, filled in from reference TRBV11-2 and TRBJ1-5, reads EAGVAQSPRYKIIEKRQSVAFWCNPISGHATLYWYQQILGQGPKLLIQFQNNGVVDDSQLPKDRFSAERLKGVDSTLKIQPAKLEDSAVYLCASSTSGAQPQHFGDGTRLSIL.

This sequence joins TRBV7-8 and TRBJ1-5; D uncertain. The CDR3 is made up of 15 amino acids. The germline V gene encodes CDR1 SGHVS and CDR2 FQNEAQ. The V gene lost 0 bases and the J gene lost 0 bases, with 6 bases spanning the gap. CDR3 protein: CASSLASNSNQPQHF. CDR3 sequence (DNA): TGTGCCAGCAGCTTAGCGTCGAATAGCAATCAGCCCCAGCATTTT.

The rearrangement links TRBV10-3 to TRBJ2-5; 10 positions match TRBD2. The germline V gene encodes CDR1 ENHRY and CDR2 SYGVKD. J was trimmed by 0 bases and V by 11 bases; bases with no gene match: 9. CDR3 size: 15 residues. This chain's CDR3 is CASNPTSGNQETQYF. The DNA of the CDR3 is TGTGCCTCAAACCCCACTAGCGGGAACCAAGAGACCCAGTACTTC.

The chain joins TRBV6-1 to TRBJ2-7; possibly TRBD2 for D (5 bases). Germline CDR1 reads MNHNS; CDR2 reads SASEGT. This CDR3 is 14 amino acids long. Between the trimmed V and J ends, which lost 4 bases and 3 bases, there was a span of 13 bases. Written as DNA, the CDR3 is TGTGCCAGCAGTGCCGGGCCGGGGAACTACGAGCAGTACTTC. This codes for CASSAGPGNYEQYF.

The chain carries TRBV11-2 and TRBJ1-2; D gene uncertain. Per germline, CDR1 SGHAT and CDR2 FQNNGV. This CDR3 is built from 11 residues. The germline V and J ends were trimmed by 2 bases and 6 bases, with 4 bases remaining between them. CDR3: CASSLPDGYTF. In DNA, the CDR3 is TGTGCCAGCAGCTTACCAGATGGCTACACCTTC. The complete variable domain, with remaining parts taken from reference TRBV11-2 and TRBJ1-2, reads EAGVAQSPRYKIIEKRQSVAFWCNPISGHATLYWYQQILGQGPKLLIQFQNNGVVDDSQLPKDRFSAERLKGVDSTLKIQPAKLEDSAVYLCASSLPDGYTFGSGTRLTVV.

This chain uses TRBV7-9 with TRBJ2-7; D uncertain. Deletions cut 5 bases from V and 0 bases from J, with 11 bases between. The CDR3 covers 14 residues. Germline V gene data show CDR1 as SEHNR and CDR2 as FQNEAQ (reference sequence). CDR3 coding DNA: TGTGCCAGCAGCCCACCCGGTGGCTCCTACGAGCAGTACTTC. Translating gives CASSPPGGSYEQYF. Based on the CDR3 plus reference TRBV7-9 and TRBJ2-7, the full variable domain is DTGVSQNPRHKITKRGQNVTFRCDPISEHNRLYWYRQTLGQGPEFLTYFQNEAQLEKSRLLSDRFSAERPKGSFSTLEIQRTEQGDSAMYLCASSPPGGSYEQYFGPGTRLTVT.

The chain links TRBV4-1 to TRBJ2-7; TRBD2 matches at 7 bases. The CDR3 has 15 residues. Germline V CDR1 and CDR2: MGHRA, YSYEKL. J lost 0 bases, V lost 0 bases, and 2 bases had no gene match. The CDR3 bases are TGCGCCAGCAGCCAAGATGGGGGGGGCTCCTACGAGCAGTACTTC. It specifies CASSQDGGGSYEQYF.

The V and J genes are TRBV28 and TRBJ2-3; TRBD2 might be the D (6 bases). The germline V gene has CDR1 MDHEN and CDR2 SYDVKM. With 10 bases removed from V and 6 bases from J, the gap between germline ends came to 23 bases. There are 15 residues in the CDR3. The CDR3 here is CATHYRVLREDTQYF. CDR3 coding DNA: TGTGCCACACACTATCGGGTCCTCCGGGAGGATACGCAGTATTTT.

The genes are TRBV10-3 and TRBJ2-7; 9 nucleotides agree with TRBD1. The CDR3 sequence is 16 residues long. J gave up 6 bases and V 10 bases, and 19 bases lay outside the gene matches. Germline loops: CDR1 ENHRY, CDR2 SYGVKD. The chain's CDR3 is CATRSPGTGISGEQYF. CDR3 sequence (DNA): TGTGCCACCCGATCTCCCGGGACAGGGATCTCGGGCGAGCAGTACTTC.

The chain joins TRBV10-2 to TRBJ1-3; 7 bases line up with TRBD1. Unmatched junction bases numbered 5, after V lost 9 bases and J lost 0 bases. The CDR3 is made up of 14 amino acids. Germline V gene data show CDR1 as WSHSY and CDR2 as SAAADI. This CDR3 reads CASLGQSSGNTIYF. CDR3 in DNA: TGCGCCAGTTTGGGACAGAGCTCTGGAAACACCATATATTTT.

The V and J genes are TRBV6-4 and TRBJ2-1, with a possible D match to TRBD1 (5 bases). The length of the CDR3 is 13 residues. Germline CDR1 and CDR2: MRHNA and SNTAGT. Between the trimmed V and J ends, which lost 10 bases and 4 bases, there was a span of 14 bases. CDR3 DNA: TGTGCCACCCAGAAGGACACTTACAATGAGCAGTTCTTC. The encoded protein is CATQKDTYNEQFF.

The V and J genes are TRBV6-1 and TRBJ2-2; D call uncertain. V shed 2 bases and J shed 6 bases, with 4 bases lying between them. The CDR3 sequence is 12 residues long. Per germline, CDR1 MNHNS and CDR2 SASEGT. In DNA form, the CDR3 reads TGTGCCAGCAGTGAATGGCCCGGGGAGCTGTTTTTT. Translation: CASSEWPGELFF.

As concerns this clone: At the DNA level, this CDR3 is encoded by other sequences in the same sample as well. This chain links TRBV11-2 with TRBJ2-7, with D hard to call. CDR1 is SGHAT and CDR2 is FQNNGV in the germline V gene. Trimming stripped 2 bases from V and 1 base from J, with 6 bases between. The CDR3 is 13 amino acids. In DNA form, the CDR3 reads TGTGCCAGCAGCTTATTTCCTTCCTACGAGCAGTACTTC. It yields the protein CASSLFPSYEQYF.

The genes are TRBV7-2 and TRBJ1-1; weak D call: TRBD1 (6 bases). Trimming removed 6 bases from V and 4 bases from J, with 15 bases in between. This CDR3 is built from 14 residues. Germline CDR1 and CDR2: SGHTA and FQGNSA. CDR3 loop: CASRLSRGSTEAFF. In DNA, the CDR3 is TGTGCCAGCAGACTCAGCAGGGGAAGCACTGAAGCTTTCTTT. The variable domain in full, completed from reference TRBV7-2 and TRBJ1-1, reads GAGVSQSPSNKVTEKGKDVELRCDPISGHTALYWYRQSLGQGLEFLIYFQGNSAPDKSGLPSDRFSAERTGGSVSTLTIQRTQQEDSAVYLCASRLSRGSTEAFFGQGTRLTVV.

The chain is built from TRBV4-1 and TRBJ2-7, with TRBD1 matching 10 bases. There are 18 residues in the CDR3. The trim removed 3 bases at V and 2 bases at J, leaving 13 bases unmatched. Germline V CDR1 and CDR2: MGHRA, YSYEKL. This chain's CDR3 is CASSHGTGAPGMAYEQYF. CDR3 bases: TGCGCCAGCAGCCACGGGACAGGGGCGCCCGGTATGGCCTACGAGCAGTACTTC.

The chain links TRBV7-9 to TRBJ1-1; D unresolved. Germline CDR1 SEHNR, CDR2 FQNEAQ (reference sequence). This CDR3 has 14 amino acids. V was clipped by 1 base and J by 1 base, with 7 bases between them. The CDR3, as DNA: TGTGCCAGCAGCTTAGGATCAGCGAACACTGAAGCTTTCTTT. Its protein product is CASSLGSANTEAFF. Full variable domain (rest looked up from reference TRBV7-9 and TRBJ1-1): DTGVSQNPRHKITKRGQNVTFRCDPISEHNRLYWYRQTLGQGPEFLTYFQNEAQLEKSRLLSDRFSAERPKGSFSTLEIQRTEQGDSAMYLCASSLGSANTEAFFGQGTRLTVV.

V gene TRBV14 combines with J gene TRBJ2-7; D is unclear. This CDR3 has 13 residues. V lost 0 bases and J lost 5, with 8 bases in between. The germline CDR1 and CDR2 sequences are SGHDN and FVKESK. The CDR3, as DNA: TGTGCCAGCAGCCAAGATTCTTCTCACGAGCAGTACTTC. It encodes CASSQDSSHEQYF.

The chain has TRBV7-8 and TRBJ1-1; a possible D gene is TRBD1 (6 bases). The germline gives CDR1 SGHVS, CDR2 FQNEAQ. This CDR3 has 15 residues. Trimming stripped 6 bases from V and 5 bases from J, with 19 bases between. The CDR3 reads CASRYLAGTSTEAFF. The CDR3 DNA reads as TGTGCCAGCAGATACTTAGCCGGGACATCAACTGAAGCTTTCTTT.

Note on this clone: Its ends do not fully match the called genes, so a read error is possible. For the CDR3, the DNA is TGTGCCAGTCGTATAAAAGGGGGACAGCCGAACACTGAAGCTTTCTTT. This gives the protein CASRIKGGQPNTEAFF. The V gene is TRBV19, the J gene TRBJ1-1; 7 bases are shared with TRBD1. The CDR3 consists of 16 residues. The V gene's germline CDR1 is LNHDA and CDR2 SQIVND (reference sequence).